These 8 T cell receptor beta chains came from one sample sequenced in a study of vaccination effects on CD4 cells after COVID-19. Sequencing was preceded by expansion of antigen-specific CD4+ T cells with viral peptide pools in the ViraFEST assay. After around nine days in culture, the CD4+ T cells were isolated. Participants were vaccinated with two doses of either the BNT162b2 or mRNA-1273 vaccine. Their recognized antigens are unknown. Data came from immunoSEQ multiplex PCR; TCRdb stores just in-frame clones and leaves some out. In the table there are about 24,000 clones, roughly 76% of which are singletons. The sequenced sample was CD4+ T cells from PBMCs cultured with SARS-CoV-2 spike peptides, obtained after COVID-19 vaccination. The receptors originated from a human donor who received a COVID-19 vaccine. Some clones in this sample may be carry-over from other donors' samples.

The CDR3 nucleotides read TGTGCCAGCAGCCCAACGGGGTATTCCTACGAGCAGTACGTC. Translating it yields CASSPTGYSYEQYV. J is TRBJ2-7 and V is TRBV3-1 (or the pseudogene TRBV3-2), with a tentative D call TRBD2 (5 bases). Germline V CDR1 and CDR2: LGHDT, YNNKEL (reference sequence). The CDR3 is 14 residues long. V was cut by 4 bases and J by 1 base, with 11 bases left in between.

This clone has only a few counts. Here the CDR3 DNA reads TGTGCCACCAGTCCCGGACAGGCAGAGACCCAGTACTTC. It translates to CATSPGQAETQYF. This chain uses TRBV24-1 with TRBJ2-5; TRBD1 aligns across 7 bases. In germline, CDR1 is KGHDR, CDR2 SFDVKD. J lost 4 bases, V lost 6 bases, and 4 bases had no gene match. The CDR3 covers 13 residues.

The chain carries TRBV18 and TRBJ2-4; no firm D call. CDR3 length equals 14 residues. Per the germline V gene, CDR1 is KGHSH and CDR2 is LQKENI. V lost 2 bases, J lost 4 bases, and 9 bases lay in between. The CDR3 sequence is CASSPGNPKNIQYF. CDR3 DNA sequence: TGTGCCAGCTCACCAGGAAATCCAAAAAACATTCAGTACTTC.

This clone is medium-sized. The sample has other DNA sequences that encode this CDR3 too. The V call is TRBV27, the J call TRBJ1-5; TRBD1 matches at 9 bases. CDR1 MNHEY and CDR2 SMNVEV come from the germline V gene (reference sequence). The CDR3 contains 16 residues. With V trimmed by 5 bases and J by 3 bases, 8 bases remained unmatched. Here the CDR3 reads CASSPLDRGANQPQHF. For the CDR3, the DNA is TGTGCCAGCAGTCCACTGGACAGGGGCGCCAATCAGCCCCAGCATTTT.

This clone was detected a few times. V gene TRBV5-1 combines with J gene TRBJ1-1, with D tentatively TRBD1 (5 bases). The CDR3 runs to 16 residues. Germline CDR1 and CDR2: SGHRS and YFSETQ. Trimming shortened V by 2 bases and J by 5 bases, and 19 bases separated the two germline ends. The CDR3, as DNA: TGCGCCAGCAGCTTCGATCCGGTCGGGGGGTCGACTGAAGCTTTCTTT. It specifies CASSFDPVGGSTEAFF.

V and J are TRBV13 and TRBJ2-1; D remains ambiguous. CDR1 and CDR2 from the germline V gene are PRHDT and FYEKMQ (reference sequence). Deletions cut 5 bases from V and 3 bases from J, with 2 bases between. The length of the CDR3 is 11 residues. The chain's CDR3 is CASSVYNEQFF. CDR3 nucleotides: TGTGCCAGCAGCGTCTACAATGAGCAGTTCTTC. The full variable domain, completed using reference TRBV13 and TRBJ2-1, is AAGVIQSPRHLIKEKRETATLKCYPIPRHDTVYWYQQGPGQDPQFLISFYEKMQSDKGSIPDRFSAQQFSDYHSELNMSSLELGDSALYFCASSVYNEQFFGPGTRLTVL.

The genes are TRBV9 and TRBJ1-2; D unresolved. This CDR3 has 14 amino acids. Per germline, CDR1 SGDLS and CDR2 YYNGEE. V gave up 2 bases and J gave up 4 bases, with 12 bases separating them. The CDR3 DNA follows: TGTGCCAGCAGCGTTGGCAGTACCCCCTATGGCTACACCTTC. Protein: CASSVGSTPYGYTF.

This clone was observed a single time. This chain joins TRBV7-6 and TRBJ2-5; TRBD2 might be the D (5 bases). Germline V CDR1 and CDR2: SGHVS, FNYEAQ. The CDR3 extends over 17 amino acids. The V end lost 4 bases, the J end lost 5 bases, and 23 bases lay between the germline ends. The CDR3 protein is CASSYSGSRVALETQYF. In DNA, the CDR3 is TGTGCCAGCAGCTATAGTGGGTCGCGGGTGGCTCTGGAGACCCAGTACTTC.